This TCR beta chain is drawn from a study of radiotherapy plus CTLA-4 blockade in lung cancer. Looking at the study overall: Patients showed objective responses in 15% to 20% of cases, and disease control was achieved by 31%. Whole-study findings and limits: Early blood T cell clone dynamics, with interferon-beta, were reported to best predict response. There was expansion of tumor-derived TCR clones in blood after radiotherapy plus ipilimumab.

With ipilimumab providing CTLA-4 blockade, focal radiation was administered to patients who had chemo-refractory metastatic non-small-cell lung cancer. The CDR3 spans 12 residues. Germline CDR1 is SQVTM and CDR2 is ANQGSEA. The V segment lost 6 bases and the J segment 7 bases; nucleotides outside the gene matches: 7. Only one count was recorded for this clone. Its antigen is not known. Generated by immunoSEQ multiplex PCR, the TCRdb table keeps only in-frame clones and is missing some. The table has around 55,000 clones, just under 85% seen once. The source material was peripheral blood, sampled from a patient treated with radiotherapy plus ipilimumab. The chain uses TRBV29-1 and TRBJ2-7; TRBD1 matches 9 bases. The receptor was isolated from a human donor with non-small cell lung cancer whose response to radiotherapy plus ipilimumab could not be evaluated. The CDR3 loop is CSVEGTGIEQYF. The CDR3 nucleotides are TGCAGCGTGGAGGGGACAGGGATTGAGCAGTACTTC.